The 26 T cell receptor beta chains below were found in one sample sequenced in a study of blood T cell repertoires in COVID-19. Repertoires were generated with immunoSEQ multiplex PCR, while TCRdb's copy carries only in-frame clones and drops some. Here the sample spans about 180,000 clones, about 84% being singletons. Source material: PBMCs or T cells enriched from blood (not recorded which). The source is a woman between 25 and 40 years old who had recovered from COVID-19.

The gene calls are TRBV18 and TRBJ1-3; D might be TRBD1 (5 bases). V was shortened by 2 bases and J by 1 base, with 18 bases between the two germline ends. Germline V gene sequence: CDR1 KGHSH, CDR2 LQKENI. The CDR3 is 18 residues long. CDR3 in amino acids: CASSPYSQGRGSGNTIYF. CDR3 coding DNA: TGTGCCAGCTCACCATATTCGCAGGGAAGAGGATCTGGAAACACCATATATTTT.

This rearrangement joins TRBV19 to TRBJ1-2; no clear D. V lost 5 bases to trimming and J lost 0 bases, with 13 bases between them. In germline, CDR1 is LNHDA, CDR2 SQIVND (reference sequence). The CDR3 sequence is 15 residues long. This CDR3 is CASSGPRITNYGYTF. In DNA form, the CDR3 reads TGTGCCAGTAGTGGTCCCAGAATTACTAACTATGGCTACACCTTC.

This clone was counted a single time. In DNA, the CDR3 is TGCGCCAGCAGCTCGCTTGGGACAGGGAACACTGAAGCTTTCTTT. This codes for CASSSLGTGNTEAFF. This chain uses TRBV5-1 with TRBJ1-1; 8 positions agree with TRBD1. CDR3 length: 15 amino acids. V was pared by 3 bases and J by 1 base, with 5 bases of the junction left unmatched. The germline V gene has CDR1 SGHRS and CDR2 YFSETQ.

The chain carries TRBV28 and TRBJ2-7, with 7 positions matching TRBD1. V shed 3 bases, J shed 3 bases, and the junction held 8 bases outside the gene matches. The CDR3 runs 15 residues. Germline V CDR1 and CDR2: MDHEN, SYDVKM. The CDR3 DNA is TGTGCCAGCAGTTTTCGACCGGGACAGATCTACGAGCAGTACTTC. This codes for CASSFRPGQIYEQYF.

In DNA form, the CDR3 reads TGTGCCAGCAGCATACAGGGGTTCTACGAGCAGTACTTC. It is translated as CASSIQGFYEQYF. The chain joins TRBV14 to TRBJ2-7, with 7 positions matching TRBD1. The V gene's germline CDR1 is SGHDN and CDR2 FVKESK. Trimming took 5 bases from V and 3 from J; bases not matched to a gene: 4. This CDR3 region has 13 residues.

The chain couples TRBV10-2 to TRBJ2-7; D gene uncertain. This CDR3 has 10 residues. V was pared by 7 bases and J by 5 bases, with 6 bases between. The germline gives CDR1 WSHSY, CDR2 SAAADI. CDR3 nucleotide sequence: TGCGCCAGCAAGTCAGACGAGCAGTACTTC. The encoded protein is CASKSDEQYF.

The rearrangement uses TRBV11-3 and TRBJ2-5; D perhaps matches TRBD2 (5 bases). The ends were cut back, 2 bases at V and 2 bases at J, with 12 bases in the middle. The germline V gene has CDR1 SGHNT and CDR2 YENEEA. The CDR3 runs 15 residues. The CDR3 coding sequence is TGTGCCAGCAGCTTAAGTGGTAGCGCGCAAGAGACCCAGTACTTC. It specifies CASSLSGSAQETQYF.

This rearrangement joins TRBV5-1 to TRBJ2-3, with TRBD2 identical over 8 bases. This CDR3 is built from 16 residues. CDR1 is SGHRS, CDR2 YFSETQ, per germline. J lost 0 bases, V lost 3 bases, and 6 bases had no gene match. CDR3 residues: CASSWGSGASTDTQYF. In DNA form, the CDR3 reads TGCGCCAGCAGCTGGGGTAGCGGGGCCAGCACAGATACGCAGTATTTT.

This clone has just a few counts. This rearrangement joins TRBV27 to TRBJ2-3; D possibly corresponds to TRBD2 (6 bases). V shed 6 bases and J shed 0 bases, with 10 bases lying between them. Germline loops: CDR1 MNHEY, CDR2 SMNVEV (reference sequence). The CDR3 extends over 14 amino acids. The CDR3 DNA reads TGTGCCAGCAGCCGAGGGACTAGCACAGATACGCAGTATTTT. Encoded protein: CASSRGTSTDTQYF.

The chain recombines TRBV12-3 or TRBV12-4 with TRBJ1-2; the D is unclear. The CDR3 has 13 residues. Trimming took off 7 bases at V and 8 bases at J, with 17 bases between the two ends. DNA of the CDR3: TGTGCCAGCAAGTTTCAAATGGGCTGGGGCTACACCTTC. Translation: CASKFQMGWGYTF.

The chain joins TRBV7-3 to TRBJ2-7; tentative D call: TRBD1 (6 bases). The CDR3 length is 14 residues. Trimming took 5 bases from V and 2 from J, leaving 13 bases between them. CDR1 is SGHTA, CDR2 FQGTGA, per germline. CDR3 sequence reads: CASSAQGRTYEQYF. DNA of the CDR3: TGTGCCAGCAGCGCACAGGGTAGGACCTACGAGCAGTACTTC.

Only a few counts were recorded for this clone. The chain links TRBV24-1 to TRBJ2-2, with D possibly being TRBD1 (6 bases). Per the germline V gene, CDR1 is KGHDR and CDR2 is SFDVKD. CDR3 length: 14 amino acids. Trimming removed 3 bases at V and 5 bases at J, with 9 bases between. The DNA for the CDR3 is TGTGCCACCAGTGATGAAACAGGGACCGGGGAGCTGTTTTTT. The encoded protein is CATSDETGTGELFF.

The chain carries TRBV3-1 (or the pseudogene TRBV3-2) and TRBJ1-5; 7 bases line up with TRBD1. V was pared by 1 base and J by 4 bases, with 7 bases of the junction left unmatched. The length of the CDR3 is 16 residues. CDR1 and CDR2 from the germline V gene are LGHDT and YNNKEL (reference sequence). CDR3 sequence reads: CASSQGLRTGNQPQHF. The CDR3 DNA reads TGTGCCAGCAGCCAAGGTCTCAGGACAGGAAATCAGCCCCAGCATTTT.

This chain links TRBV7-2 with TRBJ1-5; TRBD1 matches 8 bases. The CDR3 consists of 15 residues. Germline V gives CDR1 SGHTA, CDR2 FQGNSA. Trimming at V came to 5 bases and at J to 3 bases, leaving 6 bases not matched to a gene. CDR3: CASSKGQDTNQPQHF. The DNA for the CDR3 is TGTGCCAGCAGCAAGGGACAGGACACCAATCAGCCCCAGCATTTT.

The CDR3 DNA reads TGTGCCAGCAGTGAGGTTGGCAGGGGCCTCGACAATGAGCAGTTCTTC. Its translation: CASSEVGRGLDNEQFF. V usage is TRBV2 and J usage is TRBJ2-1, with D maybe TRBD1 (6 bases). V gave up 3 bases and J gave up 5 bases, with 17 bases separating them. Germline CDR1 and CDR2: SNHLY and FYNNEI. The length of the CDR3 is 16 residues.

The chain couples TRBV5-4 to TRBJ1-6, with 9 bases aligning to TRBD1. The CDR3 sequence is 17 residues long. The ends lost 0 bases at V and 7 bases at J; junction bases unmatched: 8. Germline V gene lookup returns CDR1 SGHNT and CDR2 YYREEE (reference sequence). DNA of the CDR3: TGTGCCAGCAGCTTGGACCCGTGGGACAGGGAAAATTCACCCCTCCACTTT. Its translation is CASSLDPWDRENSPLHF. Supplemented by reference TRBV5-4 and TRBJ1-6, the full variable domain reads ETGVTQSPTHLIKTRGQQVTLRCSSQSGHNTVSWYQQALGQGPQFIFQYYREEENGRGNFPPRFSGLQFPNYSSELNVNALELDDSALYLCASSLDPWDRENSPLHFGNGTRLTVT.

The chain is built from TRBV5-1 and TRBJ2-2; TRBD1 matches at 8 bases. V was pared by 5 bases and J by 1 base, with 4 bases of the junction left unmatched. Germline V gene sequence: CDR1 SGHRS, CDR2 YFSETQ. This CDR3 region has 15 residues. CDR3 in DNA: TGCGCCAGCAGGCAAGGGACAGGGAACACCGGGGAGCTGTTTTTT. As protein: CASRQGTGNTGELFF.

This CDR3 reads CASSRTTGGSSNSPLHF. For the CDR3, the DNA is TGTGCCAGCAGCAGGACGACAGGGGGCTCGTCAAATTCACCCCTCCACTTT. J is TRBJ1-6 and V is TRBV3-1 (or the pseudogene TRBV3-2); 10 nucleotides line up with TRBD1. The V gene end was trimmed by 5 bases and the J gene end by 7 bases; junction bases not matched to a gene: 11. Germline V gives CDR1 LGHDT, CDR2 YNNKEL (reference sequence). This CDR3 is 17 amino acids long.

As DNA, the CDR3 is TGCGCCAGCAGCTTGGTCGGCAGGGGGTACGGAAACACCATATATTTT. Amino acid sequence: CASSLVGRGYGNTIYF. V is TRBV5-1 and J is TRBJ1-3, with 7 bases fitting TRBD1. The CDR3 is 16 amino acids. The V segment lost 0 bases and the J segment 4 bases; nucleotides outside the gene matches: 7. Germline V lookup: CDR1 SGHRS, CDR2 YFSETQ. Based on the CDR3 plus reference TRBV5-1 and TRBJ1-3, the full variable domain is KAGVTQTPRYLIKTRGQQVTLSCSPISGHRSVSWYQQTPGQGLQFLFEYFSETQRNKGNFPGRFSGRQFSNSRSEMNVSTLELGDSALYLCASSLVGRGYGNTIYFGEGSWLTVV.

This chain uses TRBV7-9 with TRBJ2-1, with D possibly being TRBD1 (5 bases). The V end was cut by 7 bases, the J end by 6 bases, with 10 bases between. The CDR3 is 12 residues long. Germline V lookup: CDR1 SEHNR, CDR2 FQNEAQ (reference sequence). The CDR3 DNA follows: TGTGCCAGCATAGGGGCTGTCAATGAGCAGTTCTTC. It codes for CASIGAVNEQFF.

There are a few counts of this clone. The CDR3 here is CATSDTPEMGQGVKGGYTF. CDR3 bases: TGTGCCACCAGTGATACTCCGGAAATGGGACAGGGGGTAAAGGGTGGCTACACCTTC. The chain links TRBV24-1 to TRBJ1-2; 11 bases match TRBD1. Trimming took 3 bases from V and 7 from J; bases not matched to a gene: 18. The CDR3 is 19 amino acids. Germline CDR1 is KGHDR and CDR2 is SFDVKD.

The chain is built from TRBV28 and TRBJ2-7; 13 nucleotides align to TRBD2. Germline V gene data show CDR1 as MDHEN and CDR2 as SYDVKM. Trimming cost V 8 bases and J 2 bases; bases outside gene matches: 6. The CDR3 runs to 15 residues. In nucleotides, the CDR3 is TGTGCCAGCTCCCCCGGGACTAGCGGGACCTACGAGCAGTACTTC. Translating it yields CASSPGTSGTYEQYF.

V and J are TRBV10-3 and TRBJ1-2, with TRBD1 matching over 7 bases. Germline CDR1 is ENHRY and CDR2 is SYGVKD. V shed 3 bases, J shed 2 bases, and the junction held 3 bases outside the gene matches. This CDR3 spans 14 amino acids. The CDR3 loop is CAISDRDRNYGYTF. The CDR3 DNA reads TGTGCCATCAGTGACCGGGACAGAAACTATGGCTACACCTTC.

The V and J genes are TRBV3-1 (or the pseudogene TRBV3-2) and TRBJ1-1; D gene ambiguous. Germline lookup yields CDR1 LGHDT and CDR2 YNNKEL (reference sequence). The CDR3 loop spans 13 amino acids. V dropped 4 bases and J dropped 10 bases, with 16 bases sitting between them. The CDR3 region is CASSPGPGEGAFF. The CDR3 nucleotides are TGTGCCAGCAGCCCCGGACCCGGGGAAGGAGCTTTCTTT.

V is TRBV3-1 (or the pseudogene TRBV3-2) and J is TRBJ2-5; unclear D gene. The CDR3 sequence is 15 residues long. Per germline, CDR1 LGHDT and CDR2 YNNKEL (reference sequence). The V gene lost 4 bases and the J gene lost 2 bases, with 14 bases spanning the gap. In DNA form, the CDR3 reads TGTGCCAGCAGCCGGTCTTGGGCCGAACAAGAGACCCAGTACTTC. This translates into CASSRSWAEQETQYF.

The J gene is TRBJ2-3, the V gene TRBV11-2; the match to TRBD2 covers 11 bases. Unmatched junction bases numbered 8, after V lost 1 base and J lost 2 bases. CDR1 is SGHAT and CDR2 is FQNNGV in the germline V gene. This CDR3 region has 18 residues. The CDR3 sequence is CASSLGPLLAGDTDTQYF. CDR3 in DNA: TGTGCCAGCAGCTTAGGCCCCTTACTAGCGGGGGACACAGATACGCAGTATTTT.